This TCR beta chain derives from a study of T cells in tumors after PD-1 blockade. V lost 0 bases to trimming and J lost 11 bases, with 16 bases between them. CDR3 length equals 14 residues. CDR1 is SGHNT and CDR2 is YENEEA in the germline V gene. Repertoires were generated with immunoSEQ multiplex PCR, while TCRdb's copy carries only in-frame clones and drops some. The sample shows more than 12,000 clones, 55% to 75% of them seen only once. V usage is TRBV11-3 and J usage is TRBJ1-1; the D gene is possibly TRBD1 (6 bases). The sequencing here drew on tumor tissue, taken after anti-PD-1 treatment. The clonotype was recovered from a human donor with cutaneous squamous cell carcinoma. In DNA form, the CDR3 reads TGTGCCAGCAGCTTAGATCTGGGGGCCGGTGGGGCTTTCTTT. Protein sequence: CASSLDLGAGGAFF.